The 5 T cell receptor beta chains below were found in one sample sequenced in a study of blood T cell repertoires in COVID-19 (dated by TCRdb to about 2020). The library was built by means of the immunoSEQ multiplex PCR assay. TCRdb obtained this table from immuneACCESS and retained in-frame rearrangements with V and J assigned. These tables miss some clones; where compared with another copy, unresolved V genes account for less than half of the shortfall, and the remainder is unexplained. This sample holds some 38,000 clones; around nine tenths were observed only once. The ten largest clones capture approximately 19% of the sample. The sequencing input was peripheral blood. The receptors stem from a man in his 70s with acute or convalescent COVID-19.

The rearrangement links TRBV19 to TRBJ1-6, with 8 positions matching TRBD1. The germline V gene encodes CDR1 LNHDA and CDR2 SQIVND (reference sequence). Trimming took 5 bases from V and 8 from J; bases not matched to a gene: 14. The CDR3 has 17 amino acids. This CDR3 reads CASSPPPRTGRDSPLHF. The CDR3 DNA follows: TGTGCCAGTAGTCCGCCCCCCCGGACAGGGAGGGATTCACCCCTCCACTTT.

The chain carries TRBV5-1 and TRBJ2-3, with D tentatively TRBD1 (5 bases). This CDR3 region has 16 residues. Germline CDR1 and CDR2: SGHRS and YFSETQ. V was pared by 0 bases and J by 9 bases, with 20 bases between. In DNA, the CDR3 is TGCGCCAGCAGCTTGGGACAGCTCTTCGCCCCCCGCACGCAGTATTTT. The encoded protein is CASSLGQLFAPRTQYF. Drawing the rest from reference TRBV5-1 and TRBJ2-3, the complete variable domain is KAGVTQTPRYLIKTRGQQVTLSCSPISGHRSVSWYQQTPGQGLQFLFEYFSETQRNKGNFPGRFSGRQFSNSRSEMNVSTLELGDSALYLCASSLGQLFAPRTQYFGPGTRLTVL.

CDR3 nucleotide sequence: TGCGCCAGCAGCCATCGACAGGGAATCGGGGAGCTGTTTTTT. Translation: CASSHRQGIGELFF. The chain joins TRBV5-1 to TRBJ2-2; 7 nucleotides line up with TRBD1. This CDR3 contains 14 residues. V was pared by 4 bases and J by 7 bases, with 7 bases of the junction left unmatched. CDR1 and CDR2 (germline): SGHRS, YFSETQ.

This clone appeared once. The chain couples TRBV27 to TRBJ1-2; D is perhaps TRBD1 (6 bases). This CDR3 region has 14 residues. In germline, CDR1 is MNHEY, CDR2 SMNVEV (reference sequence). Trimming removed 11 bases from V and 8 bases from J, with 24 bases in between. CDR3 region: CASKPVQGPRGYTF. Written as DNA, the CDR3 is TGTGCCTCAAAACCGGTACAGGGACCCCGAGGCTACACCTTC.

The count of this clone is one. CDR3 residues: CASSLEGPGQGDKDTQYF. Here the CDR3 DNA reads TGTGCCAGCAGCTTAGAGGGTCCGGGACAGGGGGATAAAGATACGCAGTATTTT. The chain uses TRBV11-3 and TRBJ2-3, with TRBD1 matching 11 bases. The CDR3 length is 18 residues. Germline V CDR1 and CDR2: SGHNT, YENEEA. J lost 5 bases, V lost 0 bases, and 10 bases had no gene match.